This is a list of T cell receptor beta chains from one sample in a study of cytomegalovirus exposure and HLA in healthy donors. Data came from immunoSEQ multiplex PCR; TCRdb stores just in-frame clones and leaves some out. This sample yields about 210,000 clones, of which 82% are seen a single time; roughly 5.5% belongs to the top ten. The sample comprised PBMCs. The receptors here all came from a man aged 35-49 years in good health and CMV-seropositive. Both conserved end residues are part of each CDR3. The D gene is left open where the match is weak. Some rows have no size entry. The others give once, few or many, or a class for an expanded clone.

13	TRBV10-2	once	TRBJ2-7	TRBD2	CATKAGRVDEQYF	TGCGCCACAAAGGCAGGGAGGGTTGACGAGCAGTACTTC
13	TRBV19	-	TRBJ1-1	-	CASSGYGGTEAFF	TGTGCCAGTAGCGGTTACGGGGGGACTGAAGCTTTCTTT
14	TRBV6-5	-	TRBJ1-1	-	CASSTGHLNTEAFF	TGTGCCAGCAGTACGGGACACCTGAACACTGAAGCTTTCTTT
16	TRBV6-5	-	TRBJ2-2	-	CASSSGVTLYTGELFF	TGTGCCAGCAGTTCGGGAGTAACTCTGTACACCGGGGAGCTGTTTTTT
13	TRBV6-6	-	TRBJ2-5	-	CASSRDLKETQYF	TGTGCCAGCAGTCGGGACTTAAAAGAGACCCAGTACTTC
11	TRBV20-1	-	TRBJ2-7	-	CSARSTTEQYF	TGCAGTGCTAGATCGACTACCGAGCAGTACTTC
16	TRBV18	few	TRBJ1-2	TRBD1	CASSGTGDPSNYGYTF	TGTGCCAGCTCGGGGACAGGGGACCCCTCTAACTATGGCTACACCTTC
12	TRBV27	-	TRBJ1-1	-	CASEGVNTEAFF	TGTGCCAGCGAGGGAGTGAACACTGAAGCTTTCTTT
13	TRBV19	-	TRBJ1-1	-	CASSSAGGTEAFF	TGTGCCAGTAGTAGTGCGGGGGGCACTGAAGCTTTCTTT
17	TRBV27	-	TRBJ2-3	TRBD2	CASSSFHGTSGTDTQYF	TGTGCCAGCAGTTCGTTTCACGGGACTAGCGGCACAGATACGCAGTATTTT
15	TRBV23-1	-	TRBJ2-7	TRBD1	CASSHKPGQLYEQYF	TGCGCCAGCAGTCATAAACCGGGACAGCTCTACGAGCAGTACTTC
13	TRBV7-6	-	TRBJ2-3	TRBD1	CASSPQQGDTQYF	TGTGCCAGCTCTCCCCAACAGGGGGATACGCAGTATTTT
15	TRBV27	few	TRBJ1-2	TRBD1	CASSLGDRGFRGYTF	TGTGCCAGCAGTTTGGGGGACAGGGGGTTTCGAGGCTACACCTTC
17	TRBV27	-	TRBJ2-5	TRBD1	CASSRLPGTGAVETQYF	TGTGCCAGCAGTCGCTTACCCGGGACAGGGGCAGTAGAGACCCAGTACTTC
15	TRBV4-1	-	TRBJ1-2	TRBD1	CASSQGWQGASGYTF	TGCGCCAGCAGCCAAGGGTGGCAGGGGGCAAGTGGCTACACCTTC
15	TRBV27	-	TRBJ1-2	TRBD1	CASSPTGTGDYGYTF	TGTGCCAGCAGTCCAACCGGGACAGGGGACTATGGCTACACCTTC
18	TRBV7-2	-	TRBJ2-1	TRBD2	CASSFSGRMPSSYNEQFF	TGTGCCAGCAGCTTTAGCGGGAGGATGCCTAGCTCCTACAATGAGCAGTTCTTC
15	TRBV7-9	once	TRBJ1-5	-	CASSLGTEDNQPQHF	TGTGCCAGCAGCTTAGGGACAGAAGACAATCAGCCCCAGCATTTT